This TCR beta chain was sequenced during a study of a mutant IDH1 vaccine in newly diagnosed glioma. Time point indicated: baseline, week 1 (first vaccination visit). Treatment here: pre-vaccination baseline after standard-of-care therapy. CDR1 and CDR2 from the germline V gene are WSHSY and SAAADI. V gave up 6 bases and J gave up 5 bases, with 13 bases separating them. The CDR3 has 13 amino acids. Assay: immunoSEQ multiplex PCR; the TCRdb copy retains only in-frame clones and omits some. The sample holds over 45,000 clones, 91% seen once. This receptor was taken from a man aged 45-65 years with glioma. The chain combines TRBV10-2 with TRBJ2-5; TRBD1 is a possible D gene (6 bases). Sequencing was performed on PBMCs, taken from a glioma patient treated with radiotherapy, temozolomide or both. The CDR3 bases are TGCGCCAGCAGCGGACAGCCGCAGGAGACCCAGTACTTC. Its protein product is CASSGQPQETQYF.